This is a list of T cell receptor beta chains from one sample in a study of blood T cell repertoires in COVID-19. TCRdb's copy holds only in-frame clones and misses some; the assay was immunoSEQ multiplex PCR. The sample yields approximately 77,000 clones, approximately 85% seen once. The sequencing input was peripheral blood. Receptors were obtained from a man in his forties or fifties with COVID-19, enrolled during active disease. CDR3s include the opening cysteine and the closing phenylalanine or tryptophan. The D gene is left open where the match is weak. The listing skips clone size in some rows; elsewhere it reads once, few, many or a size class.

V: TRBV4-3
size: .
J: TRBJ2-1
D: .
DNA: TGCGCCAGCAGCCAAGATTTTGGCGGGATTTGGAGCAATGAGCAGTTCTTC
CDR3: CASSQDFGGIWSNEQFF

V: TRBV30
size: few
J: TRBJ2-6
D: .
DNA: TGTGCCTGGAGTGTACTACAGGCTGGGGCCAACGTCCTGACTTTC
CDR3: CAWSVLQAGANVLTF

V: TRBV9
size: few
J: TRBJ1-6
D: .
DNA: TGTGCCAGCAGCCTGGACAGCCCGACCTATAATTCACCCCTCCACTTT
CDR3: CASSLDSPTYNSPLHF

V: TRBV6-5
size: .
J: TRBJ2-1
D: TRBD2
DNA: TGTGCCAGCAGTTTGGAGGGAGGGCGTGGAAATGAGCAGTTCTTC
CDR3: CASSLEGGRGNEQFF

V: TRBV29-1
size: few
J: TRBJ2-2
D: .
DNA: TGCAGCGTTGGGTCGGAGACTACAACCGGGGAGCTGTTTTTT
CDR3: CSVGSETTTGELFF

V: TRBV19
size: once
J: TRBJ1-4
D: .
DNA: TGTGCCAGTAAGTGGAGCGAAAATGAAAAACTGTTTTTT
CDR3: CASKWSENEKLFF

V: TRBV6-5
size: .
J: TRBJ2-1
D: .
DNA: TGTGCCACTAACCCCGGGACACATAACGTAGGTGAGCAGTTCTTC
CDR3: CATNPGTHNVGEQFF

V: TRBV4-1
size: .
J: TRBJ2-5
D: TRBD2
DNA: TGCGCCAGCAGTCAACTTAGCGGGTCGGGGGGAGAGACCCAGTACTTC
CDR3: CASSQLSGSGGETQYF

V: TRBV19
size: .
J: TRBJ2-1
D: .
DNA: TGTGCCAGTAGCACGGACAGTAGCTCCTACAATGAGCAGTTCTTC
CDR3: CASSTDSSSYNEQFF

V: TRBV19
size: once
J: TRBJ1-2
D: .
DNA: TGTGCCAGTACCACGGCAGGCTCAACAAGGTCTGGCTACACCTTC
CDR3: CASTTAGSTRSGYTF

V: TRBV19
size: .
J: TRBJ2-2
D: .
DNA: TGTGCCAGTACCTCCGGGAACCCCGGGGAGCTGTTTTTT
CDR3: CASTSGNPGELFF

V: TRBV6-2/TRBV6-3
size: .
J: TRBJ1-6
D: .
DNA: TGTGCCAGCAGTTACCGGCAGGATAATTCACCCCTCCACTTT
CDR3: CASSYRQDNSPLHF

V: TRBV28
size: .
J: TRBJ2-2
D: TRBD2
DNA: TGTGCCAGCAGTAGGCTAGCGGGACCTTCTGATGGAGGCGGGGAGCTGTTTTTT
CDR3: CASSRLAGPSDGGGELFF

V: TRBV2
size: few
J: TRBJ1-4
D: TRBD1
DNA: TGTGCCAGCGGGGACAGGATGGAAAAACTGTTTTTT
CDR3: CASGDRMEKLFF

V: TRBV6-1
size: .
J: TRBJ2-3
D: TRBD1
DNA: TGTGCCAGCAGTGACCGACAGGGGAGCACAGATACGCAGTATTTT
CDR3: CASSDRQGSTDTQYF

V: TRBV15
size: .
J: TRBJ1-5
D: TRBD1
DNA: TGTGCCACCAGCAGAATTGGGACAGGTCGGAATCAGCCCCAGCATTTT
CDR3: CATSRIGTGRNQPQHF

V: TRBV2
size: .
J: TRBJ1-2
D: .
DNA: TGTGCCAGCCTTATGAGGGGGAGCGGCTACACCTTC
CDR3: CASLMRGSGYTF

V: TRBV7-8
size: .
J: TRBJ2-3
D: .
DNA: TGTGCCAGCAGCTTAGCCGGATTAAGCGCAGATACGCAGTATTTT
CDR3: CASSLAGLSADTQYF

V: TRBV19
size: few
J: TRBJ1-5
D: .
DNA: TGTGCCAGTAGTATCCGGGGAAGAGGTCAGCCCCAGCATTTT
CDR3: CASSIRGRGQPQHF

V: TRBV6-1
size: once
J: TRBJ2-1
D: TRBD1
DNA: TGTGCCAGCAGTGGCCGGACAGGCCAAGCCTACAATGAGCAGTTCTTC
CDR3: CASSGRTGQAYNEQFF

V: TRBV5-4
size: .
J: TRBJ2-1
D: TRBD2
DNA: TGTGCCAGCAGCTCAAAGCGGGAGGGCCCCTACAATGAGCAGTTCTTC
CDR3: CASSSKREGPYNEQFF

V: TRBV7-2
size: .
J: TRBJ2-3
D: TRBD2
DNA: TGTGCCAGCAGCTTAGTCACTAGCGGAGGGGATACGCAGTATTTT
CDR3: CASSLVTSGGDTQYF

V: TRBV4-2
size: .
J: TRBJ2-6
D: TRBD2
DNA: TGTGCCAGCAGCCACGGACTAGCGGGAGACTCTGGGGCCAACGTCCTGACTTTC
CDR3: CASSHGLAGDSGANVLTF

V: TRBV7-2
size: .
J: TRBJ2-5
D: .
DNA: TGTGCTACGTCTAGGTACCAAGAGACCCAGTACTTC
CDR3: CATSRYQETQYF

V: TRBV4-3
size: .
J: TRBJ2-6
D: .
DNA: TGCGCCAGCAGCGCAGGGGACCGCTCTGGGGCCAACGTCCTGACTTTC
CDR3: CASSAGDRSGANVLTF

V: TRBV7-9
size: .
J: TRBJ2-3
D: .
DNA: TGTGCCAGCGTGGCGAGGTTCAGCACAGATACGCAGTATTTT
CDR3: CASVARFSTDTQYF

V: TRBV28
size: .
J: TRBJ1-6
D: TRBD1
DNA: TGTGCCAGCACCCCCGGGACAGGGGGGAATTCACCCCTCCACTTT
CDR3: CASTPGTGGNSPLHF

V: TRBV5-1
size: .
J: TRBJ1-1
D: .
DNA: TGCGCCAGCAGCAACTCCCGACAGGATGAAGCTTTCTTT
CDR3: CASSNSRQDEAFF

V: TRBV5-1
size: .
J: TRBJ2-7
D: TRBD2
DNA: TGCGCCAGCAGCTTGGGGGGCCGGGGGGACCGGATCGAGCAGTACTTC
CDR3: CASSLGGRGDRIEQYF

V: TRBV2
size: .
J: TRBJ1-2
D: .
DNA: TGTGCCAGCAGTCGGTGGAACTATGGCTACACCTTC
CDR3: CASSRWNYGYTF

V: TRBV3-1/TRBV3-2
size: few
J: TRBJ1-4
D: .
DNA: TGTGCCAGCAGCCAAACGGGCGGGGGGCTCTCGGTGTTTTTT
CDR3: CASSQTGGGLSVFF

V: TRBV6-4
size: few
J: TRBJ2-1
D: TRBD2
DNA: TGTGCCAGCAGCTTGGGGGAGGGCCACAATGAGCAGTTCTTC
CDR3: CASSLGEGHNEQFF

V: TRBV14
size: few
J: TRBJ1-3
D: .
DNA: TGTGCCAGCAGTCGAAACGGACAGCTCTCTGGAAACACCATATATTTT
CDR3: CASSRNGQLSGNTIYF

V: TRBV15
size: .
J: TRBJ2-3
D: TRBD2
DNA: TGTGCCACCAGCAGTCGGCGGGAGGTGGCAGATACGCAGTATTTT
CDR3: CATSSRREVADTQYF

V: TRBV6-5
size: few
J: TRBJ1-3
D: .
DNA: TGTGCCAGCAGCTCCCTGGCCCTCTCTGGAAACACCATATATTTT
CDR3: CASSSLALSGNTIYF

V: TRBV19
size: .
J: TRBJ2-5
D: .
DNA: TGTGCCAGTAGTATTGCGGAGACCCAGTACTTC
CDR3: CASSIAETQYF

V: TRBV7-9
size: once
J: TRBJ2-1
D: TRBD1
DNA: TGTGCCAGCAGCTTAGGACAGGGCAGTGAGCAGTTCTTC
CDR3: CASSLGQGSEQFF

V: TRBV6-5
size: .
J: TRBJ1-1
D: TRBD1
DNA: TGTGCCAGCACCCCGGACAGGGGAGGAACTGAAGCTTTCTTT
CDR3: CASTPDRGGTEAFF

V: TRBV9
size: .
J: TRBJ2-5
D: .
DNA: TGTGCCAGCAGCACCGGGGGTTATCAAGAGACCCAGTACTTC
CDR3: CASSTGGYQETQYF

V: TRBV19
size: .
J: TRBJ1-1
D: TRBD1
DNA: TGTGCCAGTAGTCGGCCGGGACAGTATGAAGCTTTCTTT
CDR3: CASSRPGQYEAFF

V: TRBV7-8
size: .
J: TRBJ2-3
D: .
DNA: TGTGCCACCGCCCGGGTAGTCGCGACAGATACGCAGTATTTT
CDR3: CATARVVATDTQYF

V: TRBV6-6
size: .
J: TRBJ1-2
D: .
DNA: TGTGCCAGCAACCCTACTGGGCATTCCTATGGCTACACCTTC
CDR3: CASNPTGHSYGYTF

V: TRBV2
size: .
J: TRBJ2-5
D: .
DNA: TGTGCCAGCATCTCCGGGGGTACTCTACCCCAGACCCAGTACTTC
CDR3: CASISGGTLPQTQYF

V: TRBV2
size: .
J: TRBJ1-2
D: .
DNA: TGTGCCAGCGGTCGGAGGCAGGTCGGCTATGGCTACACCTTC
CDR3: CASGRRQVGYGYTF

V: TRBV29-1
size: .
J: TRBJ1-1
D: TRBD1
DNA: TGCAGCGTATTGGGACAGTCGAACACTGAAGCTTTCTTT
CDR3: CSVLGQSNTEAFF